Detailed here is one T cell receptor (beta chain). The data stem from a study of T cell responses to AZD1222 COVID-19 vaccine. Generated by immunoSEQ multiplex PCR, the TCRdb table keeps only in-frame clones and is missing some. The table has more than 95,000 clones, around 89% seen once. Sequences were derived from peripheral blood, sampled on day 0 of MenACWY control vaccination. The clonotype was recovered from an adult in good health.

CDR3 sequence (DNA): TGTGCCAGCAGCTTAGGCCAGGTGGATCGAGAGACCCAGTACTTC. Its protein product is CASSLGQVDRETQYF. V gene TRBV7-6 combines with J gene TRBJ2-5; no definite D call. V lost 1 base, J lost 4 bases, and 13 bases lay in between. CDR1 is SGHVS, CDR2 FNYEAQ, per germline. CDR3 size: 15 residues. The full variable domain, with the rest looked up from reference TRBV7-6 and TRBJ2-5, is GAGVSQSPRYKVTKRGQDVALRCDPISGHVSLYWYRQALGQGPEFLTYFNYEAQQDKSGLPNDRFSAERPEGSISTLTIQRTEQRDSAMYRCASSLGQVDRETQYFGPGTRLLVL.